Below, one T cell receptor beta chain is given with its context. Antigen: not known. Template for every sorted-subset replicate PCR totaled 200 to 250 ng DNA, tens of thousands of T cell genomes. Some clones are missing from TCRdb's copy, which holds only in-frame ones; the method was immunoSEQ multiplex PCR. The data contain around 550,000 clones, about 96% of them seen just once; the ten biggest clones take up 0.06%. This record comes from a study of shared clonotypes between healthy human individuals. Looking at the study overall: Researchers drew samples from a couple of women and a few men aged 18 to 49.

The study's findings and limits: Investigators expected sequencing depth to affect clonotype sharing among donors.

Germline loops: CDR1 SSHAT, CDR2 FNYEAQ (reference sequence). The V end was cut by 1 base, the J end by 5 bases, with 14 bases between. This CDR3 contains 16 residues. CD4+ cell separation produced CD45RA+ naive and CD45RA-negative memory subsets. The clonotype was recovered from a woman aged 25 to 39 in good health. Sample: naive CD4+ T cells sorted from blood. The subset was: CD45RA+ positively selected. The chain joins TRBV7-7 to TRBJ1-4, with D perhaps matching TRBD1 (5 bases). DNA of the CDR3: TGTGCCAGCAGCTTAGGAAGGGGCGGCTGGAATGAAAAACTGTTTTTT. Its translation: CASSLGRGGWNEKLFF.